This TCR beta chain originates from a study of cytomegalovirus exposure and HLA in healthy donors. 13 Jbeta primers and 60 Vbeta primers were used for the PCR. Repertoires were generated with immunoSEQ multiplex PCR, while TCRdb's copy carries only in-frame clones and drops some. The repertoire holds 200,000 to 250,000 clones, with around nine tenths as singletons. This CDR3 has 15 amino acids. CDR1 is SGHVS, CDR2 FQNEAQ, per germline. Trimming cost V 2 bases and J 0 bases, with 11 bases left between them. The chain carries TRBV7-8 and TRBJ2-7, with a possible D match to TRBD2 (6 bases). Specimen: PBMCs. The receptor was derived from a woman aged 18-30 years in good health and CMV-seronegative. CDR3 protein: CASSLNPAGSYEQYF. CDR3 coding DNA: TGTGCCAGCAGCTTAAACCCAGCGGGCTCCTACGAGCAGTACTTC.